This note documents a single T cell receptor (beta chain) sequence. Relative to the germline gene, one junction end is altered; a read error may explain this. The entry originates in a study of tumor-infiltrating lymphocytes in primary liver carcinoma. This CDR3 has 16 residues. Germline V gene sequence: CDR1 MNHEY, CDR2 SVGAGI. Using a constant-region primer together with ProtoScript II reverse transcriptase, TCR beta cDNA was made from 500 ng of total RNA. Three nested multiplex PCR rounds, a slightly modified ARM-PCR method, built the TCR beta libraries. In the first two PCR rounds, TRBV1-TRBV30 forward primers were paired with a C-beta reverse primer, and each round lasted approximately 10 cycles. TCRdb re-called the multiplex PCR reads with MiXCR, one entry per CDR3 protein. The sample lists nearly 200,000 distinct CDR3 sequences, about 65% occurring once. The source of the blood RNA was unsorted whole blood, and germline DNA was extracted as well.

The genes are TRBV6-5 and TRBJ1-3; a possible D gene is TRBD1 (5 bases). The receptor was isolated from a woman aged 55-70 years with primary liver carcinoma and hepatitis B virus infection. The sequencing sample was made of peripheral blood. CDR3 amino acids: CASSTSDRLSGNIIYF. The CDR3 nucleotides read TGTGCCAGCAGTACTTCCGACAGACTCTCTGGAAACATCATATATTTT.